Presented here are 21 T cell receptor beta chains from one specimen sequenced in a study of long-term antiretroviral therapy in people with HIV. Investigators performed immunoSEQ version v3.0 at survey level. Sequenced by immunoSEQ multiplex PCR; TCRdb stores in-frame clones only, minus some. The table has 20,000 to 30,000 clones, roughly 85% seen once. The sample in question was unsorted PBMCs, obtained 2.3 years after starting antiretroviral therapy. These receptors all stem from a man aged 40-50 years with HIV.

The genes are TRBV5-1 and TRBJ2-3, with TRBD2 matching 11 bases. J lost 4 bases, V lost 0 bases, and 4 bases had no gene match. The CDR3 has 16 residues. Per the germline V gene, CDR1 is SGHRS and CDR2 is YFSETQ. The CDR3 region is CASSLAGSGGADTQYF. CDR3 sequence (DNA): TGCGCCAGCAGCTTGGCCGGTAGCGGGGGGGCAGATACGCAGTATTTT.

This clone has only one observation. The chain links TRBV30 to TRBJ2-7, with TRBD1 identical over 8 bases. Germline lookup yields CDR1 GTSNPN and CDR2 SVGIG (reference sequence). This CDR3 has 14 residues. Losses at the gene ends were 2 bases for V and 3 bases for J; bases not matched to a gene: 6. The CDR3 loop reads CAWSKSGGGYEQYF. The CDR3 DNA reads as TGTGCCTGGAGTAAATCAGGGGGCGGCTACGAGCAGTACTTC.

J is TRBJ2-3 and V is TRBV19, with 10 bases that match TRBD2. Germline V lookup: CDR1 LNHDA, CDR2 SQIVND (reference sequence). V dropped 1 base and J dropped 0; count of bases not matched to a gene: 10. The CDR3 has 19 residues. CDR3 sequence: CASSIAHGLAVTSTDTQYF. DNA for the CDR3: TGTGCCAGTAGTATAGCCCATGGACTAGCGGTGACTAGCACAGATACGCAGTATTTT. Combining the CDR3 with reference TRBV19 and TRBJ2-3 gives the whole variable domain DGGITQSPKYLFRKEGQNVTLSCEQNLNHDAMYWYRQDPGQGLRLIYYSQIVNDFQKGDIAEGYSVSREKKESFPLTVTSAQKNPTAFYLCASSIAHGLAVTSTDTQYFGPGTRLTVL.

This clone has a single count. The chain joins TRBV7-9 to TRBJ2-2; D gene unclear. CDR1 SEHNR and CDR2 FQNEAQ come from the germline V gene (reference sequence). V lost 1 base to trimming and J lost 0 bases, with 6 bases between them. The CDR3 sequence is 15 residues long. CDR3 amino acids: CASSLDLANTGELFF. Written as DNA, the CDR3 is TGTGCCAGCAGCTTAGATTTAGCGAACACCGGGGAGCTGTTTTTT.

The V gene is TRBV5-6, the J gene TRBJ2-2; D unclear. Germline CDR1 is SGHDT and CDR2 is YYEEEE. This CDR3 region has 14 residues. V lost 7 bases to trimming and J lost 0 bases, with 10 bases between them. The CDR3, as DNA: TGTGCCAGCCGAGACGGAGCGAACACCGGGGAGCTGTTTTTT. It is translated as CASRDGANTGELFF.

The chain has TRBV6-1 and TRBJ2-1; TRBD1 agrees at 9 bases. The CDR3 spans 15 residues. The trim removed 7 bases at V and 7 bases at J, leaving 11 bases unmatched. CDR1 and CDR2 from the germline V gene are MNHNS and SASEGT. CDR3 in DNA: TGTGCCAGCAACTCTTTGACAGGGGGTGGGAATGAGCAGTTCTTC. It translates to CASNSLTGGGNEQFF.

J is TRBJ1-1 and V is TRBV11-2, with D perhaps matching TRBD1 (5 bases). This CDR3 is 16 amino acids long. Germline V gives CDR1 SGHAT, CDR2 FQNNGV. Trimming took off 2 bases at V and 1 base at J, with 14 bases between the two ends. The CDR3 is CASSLSRGLGNTEAFF. The CDR3 nucleotides read TGTGCCAGCAGCTTATCCCGGGGGTTGGGGAACACTGAAGCTTTCTTT.

The V and J genes are TRBV6-1 and TRBJ1-4; unclear D gene. CDR3 size: 15 residues. The germline V and J ends were trimmed by 7 bases and 8 bases, with 20 bases remaining between them. Germline V gene sequence: CDR1 MNHNS, CDR2 SASEGT. In DNA, the CDR3 is TGTGCCAGCATTGGTGCGGGGAACAGAGGGGAAAAACTGTTTTTT. It encodes CASIGAGNRGEKLFF.

The J gene is TRBJ2-2, the V gene TRBV19; D may be TRBD1 (7 bases). The CDR3 has 18 residues. Germline values: CDR1 LNHDA, CDR2 SQIVND (reference sequence). V shed 4 bases and J shed 3 bases, with 21 bases lying between them. CDR3 sequence: CASSRGGGTARDTGELFF. The CDR3 nucleotides are TGTGCCAGTAGTAGGGGTGGCGGGACAGCCCGTGACACCGGGGAGCTGTTTTTT. Filled out from reference TRBV19 and TRBJ2-2, the complete variable domain reads DGGITQSPKYLFRKEGQNVTLSCEQNLNHDAMYWYRQDPGQGLRLIYYSQIVNDFQKGDIAEGYSVSREKKESFPLTVTSAQKNPTAFYLCASSRGGGTARDTGELFFGEGSRLTVL.

This chain uses TRBV30 with TRBJ2-1; D remains unclear. The CDR3 has 14 residues. Looked up from germline, CDR1 is GTSNPN and CDR2 is SVGIG (reference sequence). Trimming took 2 bases from V and 0 from J, leaving 8 bases between them. The CDR3 region is CAWSPSSSYNEQFF. The CDR3 region has the DNA TGTGCCTGGAGTCCCTCGAGCTCCTACAATGAGCAGTTCTTC.

The genes are TRBV6-1 and TRBJ2-1, with 7 bases aligning to TRBD1. CDR3 length: 14 amino acids. After removal of 3 bases from V and 8 bases from J, the junction contained 7 bases not matched to a gene. Germline V CDR1 and CDR2: MNHNS, SASEGT. The CDR3 bases are TGTGCCAGCAGTGATCGTTTCACAGGGGATGAGCAGTTCTTC. Its translation is CASSDRFTGDEQFF.

The chain is built from TRBV11-2 and TRBJ2-1; 11 nucleotides agree with TRBD2. CDR1 is SGHAT, CDR2 FQNNGV, per germline. The CDR3 consists of 15 residues. V shed 2 bases and J 7 bases; nucleotides not matched to a gene: 4. The CDR3 DNA reads as TGTGCCAGCAGCTTATTGGGGACTAGCGGTAATGAGCAGTTCTTC. Translated: CASSLLGTSGNEQFF.

This chain joins TRBV9 and TRBJ2-7; the match to TRBD2 covers 8 bases. The CDR3 runs to 15 residues. V shed 4 bases, J shed 3 bases, and the junction held 9 bases outside the gene matches. Germline CDR1 and CDR2: SGDLS and YYNGEE. CDR3 DNA: TGTGCCAGCAGCTTACTGCCGGGACTAGTCTACGAGCAGTACTTC. This translates into CASSLLPGLVYEQYF. The full variable domain, completed using reference TRBV9 and TRBJ2-7, is DSGVTQTPKHLITATGQRVTLRCSPRSGDLSVYWYQQSLDQGLQFLIQYYNGEERAKGNILERFSAQQFPDLHSELNLSSLELGDSALYFCASSLLPGLVYEQYFGPGTRLTVT.

This chain uses TRBV13 with TRBJ1-3; the D gene is possibly TRBD1 (5 bases). Trimming pared 1 base from V and 14 bases from J, leaving 18 bases between. Per germline, CDR1 PRHDT and CDR2 FYEKMQ (reference sequence). This CDR3 contains 14 residues. The CDR3 loop is CASSLAPFRRVLYF. In DNA form, the CDR3 reads TGTGCCAGCAGCTTAGCCCCCTTCCGCAGGGTGTTATATTTT.

This clone came up a few times. J is TRBJ2-5 and V is TRBV14, with no clear D. Trimming cost V 0 bases and J 7 bases, with 6 bases left between them. Germline assignment: CDR1 SGHDN and CDR2 FVKESK. This CDR3 region has 12 residues. CDR3 amino acids: CASSQDAGTQYF. As DNA, the CDR3 is TGTGCCAGCAGCCAAGACGCCGGGACCCAGTACTTC.

V gene TRBV2 combines with J gene TRBJ1-5; tentatively, D is TRBD1 (6 bases). Trimming took 6 bases from V and 6 from J, leaving 18 bases between them. The length of the CDR3 is 15 residues. Germline values: CDR1 SNHLY, CDR2 FYNNEI. The CDR3 coding sequence is TGTGCCAGCAGCTCTAGACCAGGGGATGGTCAGCCCCAGCATTTT. Its translation is CASSSRPGDGQPQHF.

The chain has TRBV7-8 and TRBJ1-6; no clear D. V lost 4 bases and J 0 bases, leaving 10 bases between the germline ends. Germline V CDR1 and CDR2: SGHVS, FQNEAQ. The CDR3 totals 16 residues. CDR3 DNA sequence: TGTGCCAGCAGCTCGGGCAGGAGCTCCTATAATTCACCCCTCCACTTT. Protein product: CASSSGRSSYNSPLHF.

This chain joins TRBV5-6 and TRBJ2-7; 7 bases line up with TRBD1. Germline CDR1 reads SGHDT; CDR2 reads YYEEEE. The CDR3 is 13 amino acids. V was pared by 2 bases and J by 3 bases, with 2 bases of the junction left unmatched. CDR3 region: CASSLQGNYEQYF. The CDR3 coding sequence is TGTGCCAGCAGCTTACAGGGGAACTACGAGCAGTACTTC.

The chain couples TRBV11-2 to TRBJ1-2, with 7 bases that match TRBD1. The junction had 10 bases not matched to a gene; V was cut back by 6 bases and J by 3 bases. From germline, CDR1 is SGHAT and CDR2 FQNNGV. CDR3 length: 15 residues. CDR3 bases: TGTGCCAGCAGTCGAAATCCAGGGGGGGACTATGGCTACACCTTC. Protein: CASSRNPGGDYGYTF.

Concerning this clone: Sequence at one end of the junction differs from germline and may be a read error. This chain connects TRBV29-1 to TRBJ2-7; tentatively, D is TRBD1 or TRBD2 (5 bases each). The CDR3 covers 11 residues. CDR1 is SQVTM, CDR2 ANQGSEA, per germline. CDR3 DNA: TGCAGCGTTGAGGGGGACCACGATCAGTACTTC. It encodes CSVEGDHDQYF.

The chain couples TRBV11-3 to TRBJ1-1; 7 positions agree with TRBD1. The CDR3 consists of 15 residues. Germline V gene lookup returns CDR1 SGHNT and CDR2 YENEEA. Unmatched junction bases numbered 8, after V lost 5 bases and J lost 2 bases. The CDR3 sequence is CASSPEQGRNTEAFF. CDR3 sequence (DNA): TGTGCCAGCAGCCCCGAACAGGGGAGAAACACTGAAGCTTTCTTT.